Listed below are T cell receptor beta chains from one sample, sequenced in a study of cytomegalovirus exposure and HLA in healthy donors. Repertoires were generated with immunoSEQ multiplex PCR, while TCRdb's copy carries only in-frame clones and drops some. The top ten clones hold less than 3.5% of a sample with 90,000 to 150,000 clones, more than 60% of them seen once. Sequenced input: PBMCs. The receptors shown here come from a female donor in good health and CMV-seronegative. Both conserved end residues are part of each CDR3. Each record gives: CDR3 protein, CDR3 DNA, V gene, J gene, clone size, D gene. A D gene is named only where the DNA matches it firmly. Expanded clones are given a class, and other clones once, few, many or no size at all.

CASLNTGELFF	TGTGCCTCACTGAACACCGGGGAGCTGTTTTTT	TRBV30	TRBJ2-2	NA	NA
CASSVETGRSTIYF	TGTGCCAGCAGTGTTGAAACAGGGCGGAGCACCATATATTTT	TRBV2	TRBJ1-3	NA	NA
CASSPSRGRHTEAFF	TGTGCCAGCAGCCCAAGTCGAGGTCGGCACACTGAAGCTTTCTTT	TRBV7-2	TRBJ1-1	NA	NA
CAPGGTGGFAGNTIYF	TGTGCCCCGGGTGGGACAGGGGGCTTCGCTGGAAACACCATATATTTT	TRBV11-3	TRBJ1-3	few	TRBD1
CASSLESGTGFLGTQYF	TGCGCCAGCAGCTTGGAGTCTGGGACAGGGTTCCTGGGGACCCAGTACTTC	TRBV5-1	TRBJ2-5	NA	TRBD1
CASSVLGGYEQYF	TGTGCCAGCAGCGTTTTGGGGGGCTACGAGCAGTACTTC	TRBV7-9	TRBJ2-7	NA	NA
CASSPYGTSGAYEQYF	TGTGCCAGCAGCCCCTACGGGACTAGCGGGGCCTACGAGCAGTACTTC	TRBV7-2	TRBJ2-7	few	TRBD2
CASSPVSGAGNTQYF	TGCGCCAGCAGTCCCGTAAGCGGGGCGGGGAATACGCAGTATTTT	TRBV10-2	TRBJ2-3	NA	TRBD2
CATSTRAYDGGAYGYTF	TGTGCCACCAGCACCAGAGCCTACGACGGGGGGGCCTATGGCTACACCTTC	TRBV15	TRBJ1-2	NA	NA
CASSRLAGPYEQYF	TGTGCCAGCAGTAGACTAGCGGGTCCGTACGAGCAGTACTTC	TRBV6-5	TRBJ2-7	NA	TRBD2
CASSRQGGYNEQFF	TGTGCCAGCAGCCGACAGGGGGGCTACAATGAGCAGTTCTTC	TRBV14	TRBJ2-1	NA	TRBD1
CASSLFAGDTYEQYF	TGTGCCAGCAGTTTATTCGCGGGGGATACCTACGAGCAGTACTTC	TRBV27	TRBJ2-7	NA	TRBD2
CAWSVFLNPQGAKGHTIYF	TGTGCCTGGAGTGTATTCCTAAACCCACAGGGGGCGAAGGGGCACACCATATATTTT	TRBV30	TRBJ1-3	NA	TRBD1
CASSLEGDINEQFF	TGTGCCAGCAGCTTGGAGGGGGATATCAATGAGCAGTTCTTC	TRBV5-4	TRBJ2-1	NA	NA
CASSFDRAGYTF	TGTGCCAGCAGCTTCGACAGGGCTGGCTACACCTTC	TRBV7-8	TRBJ1-2	NA	TRBD1
CASSLVQNGVYGYTF	TGTGCCAGCAGCTTAGTCCAGAACGGGGTCTATGGCTACACCTTC	TRBV7-2	TRBJ1-2	NA	NA
CASSVSGGGTDTQYF	TGTGCCAGCAGCGTTAGCGGGGGCGGCACAGATACGCAGTATTTT	TRBV9	TRBJ2-3	NA	TRBD2
CSSSFNRDGYTF	TGTTCCAGCAGCTTCAACAGGGATGGCTACACCTTC	TRBV7-9	TRBJ1-2	NA	NA
CASSSTGVARGYTF	TGTGCCAGTAGTTCGACAGGGGTCGCCAGAGGCTACACCTTC	TRBV19	TRBJ1-2	NA	TRBD1
CAISERGRSSYNSPLHF	TGTGCCATCAGTGAGAGGGGCAGGAGCTCCTATAATTCACCCCTCCACTTT	TRBV10-3	TRBJ1-6	NA	NA
CASTSGLAGGPWLRETQYF	TGTGCCAGCACCTCAGGACTAGCGGGGGGGCCTTGGTTGCGAGAGACCCAGTACTTC	TRBV2	TRBJ2-5	NA	TRBD2
CAWSPLDRGGEQYF	TGTGCCTGGAGTCCTTTGGACAGGGGAGGCGAGCAGTACTTC	TRBV30	TRBJ2-7	NA	TRBD1
CAFSKGPNQPQHF	TGTGCCTTCAGTAAGGGGCCCAATCAGCCCCAGCATTTT	TRBV30	TRBJ1-5	NA	NA
CAAAEFLLSGYTF	TGTGCCGCCGCCGAGTTCCTACTATCTGGCTACACCTTC	TRBV6-5	TRBJ1-2	NA	NA
CASSQEGTGGRRGYTF	TGCGCCAGCAGCCAAGAAGGGACAGGGGGCAGGCGTGGCTACACCTTC	TRBV4-3	TRBJ1-2	few	TRBD1
CATRTADSSPLHF	TGTGCCACCCGGACAGCGGACTCCTCACCCCTCCACTTT	TRBV6-5	TRBJ1-6	NA	NA
CASSFARNGYTF	TGTGCCAGCAGCTTTGCGCGGAATGGCTACACCTTC	TRBV5-8	TRBJ1-2	NA	NA
CASSLGRGYEQYF	TGTGCCAGCAGCTTAGGTCGGGGCTACGAGCAGTACTTC	TRBV7-6	TRBJ2-7	NA	NA
CASSVLSGGSEQYF	TGTGCCAGTAGTGTATTAAGCGGGGGATCCGAGCAGTACTTC	TRBV19	TRBJ2-7	NA	TRBD2
CASSIRTSGVDEQFF	TGCGCCAGCAGCATTCGGACTAGCGGGGTGGATGAGCAGTTCTTC	TRBV4-1	TRBJ2-1	few	TRBD2
CASSRKLAGSTDTQYF	TGTGCCAGCAGCCGGAAACTAGCGGGGAGCACAGATACGCAGTATTTT	TRBV5-4	TRBJ2-3	NA	TRBD2
CASSQDLNVRVDPQHF	TGCGCCAGCAGCCAAGATCTGAACGTCCGGGTAGATCCCCAGCATTTT	TRBV4-3	TRBJ1-5	NA	NA
CATSRDWGDNSPLHF	TGTGCCACCAGCAGAGATTGGGGGGATAATTCACCCCTCCACTTT	TRBV15	TRBJ1-6	once	NA
CASSIDTTTSEAFF	TGTGCCAGTAGTATAGATACGACAACCTCTGAAGCTTTCTTT	TRBV19	TRBJ1-1	NA	NA
CASAQESYNEQFF	TGTGCCAGCGCGCAGGAATCCTACAATGAGCAGTTCTTC	TRBV6-1	TRBJ2-1	once	NA
CASSVGEREHGYTF	TGTGCCAGCAGCGTAGGGGAGAGGGAACATGGCTACACCTTC	TRBV9	TRBJ1-2	NA	NA
CASMKDSYGYTF	TGCGCCAGCATGAAGGACAGCTATGGCTACACCTTC	TRBV10-2	TRBJ1-2	NA	NA
CASSLAGVPGGTEAFF	TGTGCCAGCAGCTTGGCCGGGGTACCCGGGGGCACTGAAGCTTTCTTT	TRBV5-4	TRBJ1-1	NA	NA
CASQPSDRSSYEQYF	TGTGCCAGCCAACCCTCTGACAGGAGCTCCTACGAGCAGTACTTC	TRBV19	TRBJ2-7	NA	NA
CASNHGGAADTQYF	TGTGCCAGCAACCACGGGGGGGCCGCGGATACGCAGTATTTT	TRBV2	TRBJ2-3	NA	TRBD2